The 20 T cell receptor beta chains presented below share a single source sample, sequenced in a study of regulatory T cells in long-lasting Graves disease. Specified time point: newly diagnosed GD, antithyroid drugs for less than 3 months. Scientists built the TCR library using RNA that was extracted from PBMCs. Assembly of TCR beta libraries relied on iRepertoire HTBI primers together with Arm-PCR of CDR3 regions. TCRdb called the multiplex PCR reads again in MiXCR, with one record for every CDR3 protein. Here the sample spans roughly 520,000 distinct CDR3 sequences, 12% being singletons. Another study also made use of these data, one on T cells in Graves' hyperthyroidism and ophthalmopathy.

The specimen was peripheral blood mononuclear cells (PBMCs), collected at new diagnosis, from a patient treated with antithyroid drugs. These TCRs come from a woman in her twenties or thirties with Graves disease.

This clonotype was counted only a few times. The V and J genes are TRBV27 and TRBJ2-1, with 7 bases lining up with TRBD2. Germline V gives CDR1 MNHEY, CDR2 SMNVEV (reference sequence). CDR3 size: 15 residues. V shed 5 bases, J shed 2 bases, and the junction held 6 bases outside the gene matches. CDR3 nucleotide sequence: TGTGCCAGCAGTCCCCGGGACTACCCCTACAATGAGCAGTTCTTC. This codes for CASSPRDYPYNEQFF.

This clonotype has at least ten counts. J is TRBJ1-6 and V is TRBV2; 11 bases line up with TRBD1. The CDR3 consists of 15 residues. V trimming: 6 bases; J trimming: 10 bases; junction bases outside the gene matches: 8. Germline assignment: CDR1 SNHLY and CDR2 FYNNEI. CDR3 nucleotides: TGTGCCAGCAGCAAGACCGGGACAGGGGGATCACCCCTCCACTTT. This sequence encodes CASSKTGTGGSPLHF.

A word on this clonotype: This likely traces to a read error, being one base from a far larger clone. The V call is TRBV27, the J call TRBJ2-7; 10 bases fit TRBD2. The CDR3 length is 19 residues. Per the germline V gene, CDR1 is MNHEY and CDR2 is SMNVEV (reference sequence). V gave up 5 bases and J gave up 4 bases; unmatched junction bases: 20. For the CDR3, the DNA is TGTGCCAGCAGTGATTTGTGGAGAGGAAGGGCTAGCGGGAGTTACGAGCAGTACTTC. As protein: CASSDLWRGRASGSYEQYF.

This clonotype was picked up many times. The chain links TRBV19 to TRBJ1-2; TRBD1 matches 7 bases. This CDR3 has 14 amino acids. With 9 bases clipped from V and 0 bases from J, the junction kept 7 bases outside the gene matches. Looked up from germline, CDR1 is LNHDA and CDR2 is SQIVND (reference sequence). This CDR3 is CASSRDRANYGYTF. In nucleotides, the CDR3 is TGTGCCAGCAGTCGGGACAGAGCTAACTATGGCTACACCTTC.

The V gene is TRBV6-1, the J gene TRBJ1-3; no firm D call. Germline assignment: CDR1 MNHNS and CDR2 SASEGT. V was clipped by 5 bases and J by 0 bases, with 11 bases between them. The CDR3 spans 15 residues. The CDR3 bases are TGTGCCAGCAGTCGACGCGTTGGCTCTGGAAACACCATATATTTT. This gives the protein CASSRRVGSGNTIYF.

Many counts were recorded for this clonotype. The gene calls are TRBV7-2 and TRBJ1-1; no clear D. V lost 1 base and J lost 0, with 6 bases in between. The germline V gene has CDR1 SGHTA and CDR2 FQGNSA. CDR3 size: 14 residues. CDR3 sequence: CASSLGRLNTEAFF. CDR3 nucleotide sequence: TGTGCCAGCAGCTTAGGTCGACTGAACACTGAAGCTTTCTTT.

The table lists this clonotype with many counts. The CDR3 spells CAWKYRESSYNEQFF. The CDR3 DNA sequence: TGTGCCTGGAAATACAGGGAGAGCTCCTACAATGAGCAGTTCTTC. The chain couples TRBV30 to TRBJ2-1, with a tentative D call TRBD1 (6 bases). CDR1 is GTSNPN and CDR2 is SVGIG in the germline V gene (reference sequence). The germline V and J ends were trimmed by 4 bases and 0 bases, with 13 bases remaining between them. The CDR3 covers 15 residues.

In this sample, this clonotype turned up many times. J is TRBJ2-5 and V is TRBV2; the match to TRBD1 covers 10 bases. With V trimmed by 6 bases and J by 3 bases, 7 bases remained unmatched. Looked up from germline, CDR1 is SNHLY and CDR2 is FYNNEI. This CDR3 comprises 15 residues. In DNA form, the CDR3 reads TGTGCCAGCAGGGATAGGACAGGGGGTAAAGAGACCCAGTACTTC. Residues: CASRDRTGGKETQYF.

J is TRBJ1-2 and V is TRBV5-6, with D perhaps TRBD1 (5 bases). The germline V gene has CDR1 SGHDT and CDR2 YYEEEE. Trimming removed 4 bases from V and 1 base from J, with 11 bases in between. The CDR3 has 14 residues. CDR3 sequence: CASSRGTLNYGYTF. The CDR3 nucleotides are TGTGCCAGCAGCCGCGGGACCCTTAACTATGGCTACACCTTC.

This clonotype was seen many times. The chain links TRBV3-1 to TRBJ1-1; TRBD1 agrees at 8 bases. The CDR3 covers 15 residues. Trimming removed 0 bases from V and 7 bases from J; junction bases left unmatched: 7. Germline-derived CDR1 and CDR2 are LGHDT and YNNKEL (reference sequence). The chain's CDR3 is CASSQESRGRIEAFF. CDR3 sequence (DNA): TGTGCCAGCAGCCAAGAAAGCAGGGGGCGAATTGAAGCTTTCTTT.

Many counts were recorded for this clonotype. This sequence joins TRBV20-1 and TRBJ2-7, with 8 nucleotides matching TRBD2. This CDR3 has 15 residues. CDR1 and CDR2 (germline): DFQATT, SNEGSKA (reference sequence). The ends lost 2 bases at V and 5 bases at J; junction bases unmatched: 11. CDR3 amino acids: CSARKSGRLSHEQYF. The CDR3 nucleotides read TGCAGTGCTAGAAAAAGCGGGAGATTGAGCCACGAGCAGTACTTC.

This clonotype has at least ten counts. The V gene is TRBV7-3, the J gene TRBJ2-7, with TRBD1 matching over 7 bases. Trimming cost V 5 bases and J 6 bases; bases outside gene matches: 10. CDR1 is SGHTA and CDR2 is FQGTGA in the germline V gene. The CDR3 consists of 14 residues. For the CDR3, the DNA is TGTGCCAGCAGCGAGACAGGGTGGCCCGGCGAGCAGTACTTC. This sequence encodes CASSETGWPGEQYF.

This clonotype was observed a few times. The chain links TRBV4-3 to TRBJ2-1; 7 bases map to TRBD1. CDR1 and CDR2 (germline): LGHNA, YSLEER. The length of the CDR3 is 16 residues. After removal of 3 bases from V and 5 bases from J, the junction contained 10 bases not matched to a gene. This CDR3 reads CASSHLRDRRNNEQFF. The CDR3 nucleotides read TGCGCCAGCAGCCATCTCCGGGACAGACGAAACAATGAGCAGTTCTTC.

Many counts were recorded for this clonotype. This sequence joins TRBV6-5 and TRBJ1-4; D is ambiguous. This CDR3 has 15 residues. CDR1 MNHEY and CDR2 SVGAGI come from the germline V gene. The V gene lost 0 bases and the J gene lost 7 bases, with 12 bases spanning the gap. Here the CDR3 DNA reads TGTGCCAGCAGTTACTCATCGGGAGGAACTGAAAAACTGTTTTTT. This encodes CASSYSSGGTEKLFF.

This clonotype occurred many times. Here the CDR3 reads CASSLLAGVIDEQYF. The CDR3 DNA reads TGTGCCAGCAGCCTATTAGCGGGGGTTATCGACGAGCAGTACTTC. This chain joins TRBV11-2 and TRBJ2-7, with 9 nucleotides matching TRBD2. With V trimmed by 5 bases and J by 5 bases, 10 bases remained unmatched. The length of the CDR3 is 15 residues. Germline V gene data show CDR1 as SGHAT and CDR2 as FQNNGV.

This clonotype was recorded at least ten times. The chain employs TRBV24-1 and TRBJ2-1, with a possible D match to TRBD2 (6 bases). V lost 5 bases and J lost 7, with 23 bases in between. This CDR3 has 17 amino acids. CDR1 KGHDR and CDR2 SFDVKD come from the germline V gene. CDR3 in DNA: TGTGCCACCAGTGCTTCCTCCGGGACTCCATGGACAAATGAGCAGTTCTTC. This gives the protein CATSASSGTPWTNEQFF.

This clonotype was found many times. V is TRBV2 and J is TRBJ2-3; 11 bases are a match to TRBD2. Germline V CDR1 and CDR2: SNHLY, FYNNEI. The CDR3 runs 15 residues. After removal of 4 bases from V and 4 bases from J, the junction contained 4 bases not matched to a gene. CDR3 sequence: CASSGLAGGSDTQYF. DNA of the CDR3: TGTGCCAGCAGTGGGCTAGCGGGAGGATCAGATACGCAGTATTTT. Full variable domain (remainder filled in from reference TRBV2 and TRBJ2-3): EPEVTQTPSHQVTQMGQEVILRCVPISNHLYFYWYRQILGQKVEFLVSFYNNEISEKSEIFDDQFSVERPDGSNFTLKIRSTKLEDSAMYFCASSGLAGGSDTQYFGPGTRLTVL.

This clonotype was observed at least ten times. This chain links TRBV20-1 with TRBJ1-2; unclear D gene. Germline lookup yields CDR1 DFQATT and CDR2 SNEGSKA (reference sequence). V was clipped by 6 bases and J by 0 bases, with 14 bases between them. The CDR3 spans 14 residues. The CDR3 protein is CSAHNSRANYGYTF. The CDR3 coding sequence is TGCAGTGCCCACAATTCCCGAGCTAACTATGGCTACACCTTC.

This clonotype was seen many times. CDR3 DNA sequence: TGTGCCAGCAGCTTCGGGACAGGGAACGACGAGCAGTACTTC. This encodes CASSFGTGNDEQYF. The rearrangement links TRBV11-2 to TRBJ2-7; 9 bases are a match to TRBD1. V gave up 3 bases and J gave up 5 bases; unmatched junction bases: 5. The CDR3 extends over 14 amino acids. Germline V gene data show CDR1 as SGHAT and CDR2 as FQNNGV. Together with reference TRBV11-2 and TRBJ2-7, the CDR3 gives the full variable domain: EAGVAQSPRYKIIEKRQSVAFWCNPISGHATLYWYQQILGQGPKLLIQFQNNGVVDDSQLPKDRFSAERLKGVDSTLKIQPAKLEDSAVYLCASSFGTGNDEQYFGPGTRLTVT.

The sample holds a few counts of this clonotype. The chain joins TRBV20-1 to TRBJ2-2, with TRBD2 matching 11 bases. The V gene's germline CDR1 is DFQATT and CDR2 SNEGSKA (reference sequence). The V and J ends lost 3 bases and 3 bases, in that order; junction bases with no gene match: 6. This CDR3 is built from 16 residues. CDR3 sequence (DNA): TGCAGTGCTAGGGGGCCGGGACTAGCGGACACCGGGGAGCTGTTTTTT. This translates into CSARGPGLADTGELFF.